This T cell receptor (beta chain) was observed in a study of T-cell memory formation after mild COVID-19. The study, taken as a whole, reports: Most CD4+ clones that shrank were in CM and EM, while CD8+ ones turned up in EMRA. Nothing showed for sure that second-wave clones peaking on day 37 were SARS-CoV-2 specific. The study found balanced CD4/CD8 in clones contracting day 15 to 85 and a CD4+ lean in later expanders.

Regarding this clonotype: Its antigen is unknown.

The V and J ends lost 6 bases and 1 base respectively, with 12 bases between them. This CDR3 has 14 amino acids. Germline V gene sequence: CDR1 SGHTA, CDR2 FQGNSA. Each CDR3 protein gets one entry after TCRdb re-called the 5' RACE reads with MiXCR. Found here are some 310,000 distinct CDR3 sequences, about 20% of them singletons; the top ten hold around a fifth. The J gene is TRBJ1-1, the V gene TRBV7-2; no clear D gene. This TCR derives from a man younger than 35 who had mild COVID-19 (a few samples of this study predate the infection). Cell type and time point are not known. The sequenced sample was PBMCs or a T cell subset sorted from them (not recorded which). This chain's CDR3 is CASSIKVGNTEAFF. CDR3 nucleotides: TGTGCCAGCAGTATTAAGGTGGGGAACACTGAAGCTTTCTTT.